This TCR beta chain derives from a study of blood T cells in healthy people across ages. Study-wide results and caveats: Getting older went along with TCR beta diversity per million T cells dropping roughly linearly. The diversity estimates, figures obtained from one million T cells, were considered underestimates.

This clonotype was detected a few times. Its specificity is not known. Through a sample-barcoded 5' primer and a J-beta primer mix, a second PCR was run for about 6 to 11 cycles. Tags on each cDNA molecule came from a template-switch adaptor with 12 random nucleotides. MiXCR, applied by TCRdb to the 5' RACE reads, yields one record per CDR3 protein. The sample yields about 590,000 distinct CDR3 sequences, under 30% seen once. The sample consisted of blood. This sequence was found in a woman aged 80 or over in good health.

The CDR3 reads CASSPGTGLNYGYTF. CDR3 in DNA: TGTGCCAGCTCACCCGGGACAGGACTCAACTATGGCTACACCTTC. The chain is built from TRBV18 and TRBJ1-2; 8 bases fit TRBD1. This CDR3 region has 15 residues. Losses at the gene ends were 3 bases for V and 2 bases for J; bases not matched to a gene: 5. Germline loops: CDR1 KGHSH, CDR2 LQKENI.